This T cell receptor (beta chain) was profiled in a study of T cell repertoires in cytomegalovirus infection. TCRdb reprocessed the reads via MiXCR and lists one record per CDR3 protein. The sample has approximately 250,000 distinct CDR3 sequences; 22% are singletons. V shed 4 bases, J shed 5 bases, and the junction held 2 bases outside the gene matches. The CDR3 spans 13 residues. The sequenced material came from CD8+ T cells from PBMCs. This chain uses TRBV12-3 or TRBV12-4 with TRBJ1-1, with 9 bases matching TRBD1. The clonotype comes from a human donor in good health (CMV status not recorded). Some clones in this sample may be carry-over from other donors' samples. CDR3 coding DNA: TGTGCCAGCAGTTACAGGGGGCGGACTGAAGCTTTCTTT. This translates into CASSYRGRTEAFF.